The entry below describes one T cell receptor beta chain. Its antigen remains unidentified. The PCR had 60 Vbeta and 13 Jbeta primers. Generated by immunoSEQ multiplex PCR, the TCRdb table keeps only in-frame clones and is missing some. Its listing shows 60,000 or so clones. This specimen belongs to a study of cytomegalovirus exposure and HLA in healthy donors. In the study overall: Tens of millions of unique TCRs from HLA-typed donors made up an early data release.

The study's findings and limits: An apparent linkage of common viral pathogens to several of the most significant clusters emerged in a later analysis. In an earlier analysis, about 87% or about 30%: the productive usage of most TCR beta V segments. In a later analysis, a missense DCLRE1C variant was linked to TCR beta V- and J-gene trimming.

Germline CDR1 SNHLY, CDR2 FYNNEI. The CDR3 is 14 amino acids. J gave up 6 bases and V 7 bases, and 7 bases lay outside the gene matches. The genes are TRBV2 and TRBJ2-3, with TRBD2 matching 10 bases. This sequence originates from a woman under 30 in good health and CMV-seronegative. The sequenced sample was PBMCs. The CDR3 DNA reads TGTGCCAGCATGGCAGGGACTAGCGCGGATACGCAGTATTTT. Translation gives CASMAGTSADTQYF. The complete variable domain, with remaining parts taken from reference TRBV2 and TRBJ2-3, reads EPEVTQTPSHQVTQMGQEVILRCVPISNHLYFYWYRQILGQKVEFLVSFYNNEISEKSEIFDDQFSVERPDGSNFTLKIRSTKLEDSAMYFCASMAGTSADTQYFGPGTRLTVL.